This entry lists 10 T cell receptor beta chains sequenced from one sample in a study of cytomegalovirus exposure and HLA in healthy donors (dated by TCRdb to the late 2010s). The method was the immunoSEQ multiplex PCR assay. A mixture of 60 forward primers for TCR Vbeta segments and 13 reverse primers for TCR Jbeta segments was used in the multiplex PCR. Drawn from immuneACCESS, this table holds only the in-frame rearrangements with V and J called that TCRdb kept. Clones are partly lost; checked studies trace under half to an unresolved V gene and leave the rest unexplained. For this sample the table gives around 150,000 clones, of which 70% to 90% were detected only once. About 2.1% of the sample goes to the ten largest clones. The specimen was PBMCs. Every receptor here comes from a man aged 18 to 30 in good health and CMV-seropositive.

V gene TRBV5-1 combines with J gene TRBJ2-1; TRBD2 matches at 7 bases. The CDR3 sequence is 13 residues long. Germline V CDR1 and CDR2: SGHRS, YFSETQ. The junction had 5 bases not matched to a gene; V was cut back by 4 bases and J by 7 bases. This CDR3 reads CASSPWEGNEQFF. CDR3 nucleotides: TGCGCCAGCAGCCCCTGGGAGGGGAATGAGCAGTTCTTC.

The chain links TRBV7-9 to TRBJ1-1; 7 positions match TRBD1. This CDR3 comprises 13 residues. The V segment lost 3 bases and the J segment 6 bases; nucleotides outside the gene matches: 4. In germline, CDR1 is SEHNR, CDR2 FQNEAQ (reference sequence). The CDR3: CASSFSDRAEAFF. The CDR3 DNA reads as TGTGCCAGCAGCTTCTCCGACAGGGCTGAAGCTTTCTTT.

The V and J genes are TRBV9 and TRBJ1-1, with TRBD1 matching over 10 bases. This CDR3 spans 15 amino acids. J was trimmed by 5 bases and V by 0 bases; bases with no gene match: 4. CDR1 and CDR2 (germline): SGDLS, YYNGEE. CDR3: CASSVGGQGITEAFF. Here the CDR3 DNA reads TGTGCCAGCAGCGTAGGGGGACAGGGGATTACTGAAGCTTTCTTT. Full variable domain (rest looked up from reference TRBV9 and TRBJ1-1): DSGVTQTPKHLITATGQRVTLRCSPRSGDLSVYWYQQSLDQGLQFLIQYYNGEERAKGNILERFSAQQFPDLHSELNLSSLELGDSALYFCASSVGGQGITEAFFGQGTRLTVV.

The V and J genes are TRBV7-7 and TRBJ2-2; TRBD2 aligns across 9 bases. Germline CDR1 reads SSHAT; CDR2 reads FNYEAQ (reference sequence). Unmatched junction bases numbered 5, after V lost 0 bases and J lost 6 bases. The CDR3 contains 16 residues. The CDR3 protein is CASSLAAGGPSGELFF. The CDR3 DNA sequence: TGTGCCAGCAGCTTAGCGGCGGGGGGGCCGTCCGGGGAGCTGTTTTTT.

The chain is built from TRBV14 and TRBJ1-4; TRBD1 might be the D (6 bases). The CDR3 loop spans 14 amino acids. Deletions cut 0 bases from V and 6 bases from J, with 8 bases between. Germline values: CDR1 SGHDN, CDR2 FVKESK. Written as DNA, the CDR3 is TGTGCCAGCAGCCAAGAAAAGGGGGATGAAAAACTGTTTTTT. Its translation is CASSQEKGDEKLFF.

This clone was counted a single time. The chain combines TRBV19 with TRBJ1-4; TRBD1 might be the D (6 bases). The CDR3 extends over 16 amino acids. Germline CDR1 is LNHDA and CDR2 is SQIVND (reference sequence). Trimming pared 4 bases from V and 7 bases from J, leaving 19 bases between. The CDR3: CASSTRQVQVVEKLFF. The CDR3 DNA is TGTGCCAGTAGTACGCGACAGGTTCAAGTGGTTGAAAAACTGTTTTTT.

This chain uses TRBV5-4 with TRBJ1-2, with 9 bases fitting TRBD1. CDR1 and CDR2 (germline): SGHNT, YYREEE (reference sequence). Trimming cost V 4 bases and J 4 bases; bases outside gene matches: 5. This CDR3 has 14 residues. In DNA form, the CDR3 reads TGTGCCAGCAGCCCCGGGACAGGGACCTATGGCTACACCTTC. This codes for CASSPGTGTYGYTF.

This clone was counted only a few times. The chain uses TRBV9 and TRBJ1-2; the match to TRBD1 covers 8 bases. Germline V gives CDR1 SGDLS, CDR2 YYNGEE. CDR3 size: 15 residues. V lost 2 bases and J lost 2; bases outside the gene matches: 5. The CDR3 DNA sequence: TGTGCCAGCAGCGTCGGACAGGGTAAAAACTATGGCTACACCTTC. It specifies CASSVGQGKNYGYTF.

This chain joins TRBV7-9 and TRBJ2-1, with no clear D. CDR3 length equals 15 residues. Per the germline V gene, CDR1 is SEHNR and CDR2 is FQNEAQ (reference sequence). The V and J ends lost 1 base and 7 bases respectively, with 14 bases between them. This CDR3 reads CASSLGSDTMNEQFF. The CDR3 region has the DNA TGTGCCAGCAGCTTAGGGAGCGATACTATGAATGAGCAGTTCTTC. Supplemented by reference TRBV7-9 and TRBJ2-1, the full variable domain reads DTGVSQNPRHKITKRGQNVTFRCDPISEHNRLYWYRQTLGQGPEFLTYFQNEAQLEKSRLLSDRFSAERPKGSFSTLEIQRTEQGDSAMYLCASSLGSDTMNEQFFGPGTRLTVL.

The chain is built from TRBV7-6 and TRBJ2-7; D is possibly TRBD2 (5 bases). The CDR3 consists of 14 residues. Looked up from germline, CDR1 is SGHVS and CDR2 is FNYEAQ. Trimming pared 5 bases from V and 2 bases from J, leaving 13 bases between. In DNA form, the CDR3 reads TGTGCCAGCAGCCCCTCAGAGAGGGCCTACGAGCAGTACTTC. Translation gives CASSPSERAYEQYF.